This is a list of T cell receptor beta chains from one sample in a study of shared clonotypes between healthy human individuals. Measured with immunoSEQ multiplex PCR; TCRdb has only the in-frame clones, and not every one. The sample has some 2,100,000 clones, under 97% seen once. Material for sequencing was naive CD4+ T cells sorted from blood. The receptors here all came from a man aged 18 to 30 in good health. The CDR3 runs from the conserved cysteine through the conserved F or W. Each record gives: clone size, J gene, D gene, V gene, CDR3 protein, CDR3 DNA. The D gene is left open where the match is weak. Clone size is stated in some rows and not others, as once, few, many or a class when expanded.

clone size: -
J gene: TRBJ2-7
D gene: TRBD1
V gene: TRBV6-5
CDR3 protein: CASSYSDRAGYEQYF
CDR3 DNA: TGTGCCAGCAGTTACTCGGACAGGGCAGGCTACGAGCAGTACTTC

clone size: -
J gene: TRBJ1-4
D gene: -
V gene: TRBV9
CDR3 protein: CASNQQPGDEKLFF
CDR3 DNA: TGTGCCAGCAACCAACAGCCGGGAGATGAAAAACTGTTTTTT

clone size: once
J gene: TRBJ1-4
D gene: -
V gene: TRBV4-2
CDR3 protein: CASSQGGGDTNEKLFF
CDR3 DNA: TGTGCCAGCAGCCAAGGGGGAGGGGACACGAATGAAAAACTGTTTTTT

clone size: -
J gene: TRBJ2-7
D gene: TRBD2
V gene: TRBV9
CDR3 protein: CASSVKRCGGALRLSSYEQYF
CDR3 DNA: TGTGCCAGCAGCGTAAAGAGGTGCGGGGGGGCGCTCCGTCTAAGCTCCTACGAGCAGTACTTC

clone size: -
J gene: TRBJ2-1
D gene: TRBD2
V gene: TRBV25-1
CDR3 protein: CASSREGYNEQFF
CDR3 DNA: TGTGCCAGCAGTCGGGAGGGATACAATGAGCAGTTCTTC

clone size: -
J gene: TRBJ2-2
D gene: -
V gene: TRBV5-1
CDR3 protein: CASSMSGVPNTGELFF
CDR3 DNA: TGCGCCAGCAGTATGTCGGGGGTTCCGAACACCGGGGAGCTGTTTTTT

clone size: -
J gene: TRBJ2-7
D gene: TRBD1
V gene: TRBV2
CDR3 protein: CASTDRDSSYEQYF
CDR3 DNA: TGTGCCAGCACGGACAGGGATAGCTCCTACGAGCAGTACTTC

clone size: -
J gene: TRBJ2-5
D gene: -
V gene: TRBV10-3
CDR3 protein: CAISGSAGGTVETQYF
CDR3 DNA: TGTGCCATCAGTGGCTCTGCCGGGGGGACAGTTGAGACCCAGTACTTC

clone size: -
J gene: TRBJ1-1
D gene: -
V gene: TRBV18
CDR3 protein: CASSPAGWVGNAEAFF
CDR3 DNA: TGTGCCAGCTCACCCGCGGGGTGGGTAGGGAACGCTGAAGCTTTCTTT

clone size: -
J gene: TRBJ1-2
D gene: TRBD1
V gene: TRBV6-1
CDR3 protein: CASSEEGGASYGYTF
CDR3 DNA: TGTGCCAGCAGTGAAGAAGGGGGCGCAAGCTATGGCTACACCTTC

clone size: once
J gene: TRBJ2-7
D gene: TRBD2
V gene: TRBV11-2
CDR3 protein: CASSLELAGNEQYF
CDR3 DNA: TGTGCCAGCAGCTTAGAACTAGCGGGAAACGAGCAGTACTTC

clone size: -
J gene: TRBJ2-2
D gene: -
V gene: TRBV9
CDR3 protein: CASSVGLTGELFF
CDR3 DNA: TGTGCCAGCAGCGTAGGTCTCACCGGGGAGCTGTTTTTT